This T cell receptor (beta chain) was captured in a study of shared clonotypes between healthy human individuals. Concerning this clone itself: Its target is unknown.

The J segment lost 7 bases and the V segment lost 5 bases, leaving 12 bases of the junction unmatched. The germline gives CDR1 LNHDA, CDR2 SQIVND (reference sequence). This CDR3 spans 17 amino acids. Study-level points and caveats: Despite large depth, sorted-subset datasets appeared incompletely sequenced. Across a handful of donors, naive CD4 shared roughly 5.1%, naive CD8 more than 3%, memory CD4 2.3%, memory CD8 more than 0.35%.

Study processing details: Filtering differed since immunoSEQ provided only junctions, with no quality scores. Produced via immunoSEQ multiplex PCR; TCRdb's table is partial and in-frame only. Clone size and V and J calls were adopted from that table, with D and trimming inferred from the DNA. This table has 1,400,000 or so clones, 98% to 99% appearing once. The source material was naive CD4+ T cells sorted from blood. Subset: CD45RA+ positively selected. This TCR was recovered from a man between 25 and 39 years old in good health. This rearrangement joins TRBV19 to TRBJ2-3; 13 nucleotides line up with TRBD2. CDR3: CASSAWIGTSGIHTQYF. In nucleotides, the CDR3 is TGTGCCAGTAGTGCTTGGATTGGGACTAGCGGGATTCATACGCAGTATTTT.